A selection of T cell receptor beta chains follows, all from one sample in a study of blood T cell repertoires in COVID-19. Clones were read by immunoSEQ multiplex PCR, and TCRdb kept only the in-frame ones, dropping some. The repertoire holds about 120,000 clones, with approximately 83% as singletons. Sequenced sample: peripheral blood. These receptors came from a man in his 60s with acute or convalescent COVID-19. CDR3s include the opening cysteine and the closing phenylalanine or tryptophan. The order of the fields is CDR3 length, clone size, J gene, D gene, V gene, CDR3 protein, CDR3 DNA. D genes are given only for firm matches. Clone size is shown for a subset of rows, as once, few, many or a class of expanded clone.

17	.	TRBJ2-3	TRBD2	TRBV27	CASSFTLLAGSTDTQYF	TGTGCCAGCAGTTTCACCCTACTAGCGGGAAGCACAGATACGCAGTATTTT
14	.	TRBJ2-7	.	TRBV29-1	CSVEGQGGSYEQYF	TGCAGCGTTGAGGGTCAGGGAGGCTCCTACGAGCAGTACTTC
13	.	TRBJ2-1	.	TRBV5-4	CASSFDYHNEQFF	TGTGCCAGCAGCTTTGACTACCACAATGAGCAGTTCTTC
16	.	TRBJ1-4	.	TRBV7-8	CASSLGLTPGFEKLFF	TGTGCCAGCAGCTTAGGGTTGACACCAGGGTTCGAAAAACTGTTTTTT
15	.	TRBJ2-1	.	TRBV11-2	CASSSPRNRVYEQFF	TGTGCCAGCAGCAGTCCAAGAAATCGGGTCTATGAGCAGTTCTTC
14	.	TRBJ1-1	.	TRBV2	CASTRESSLTEAFF	TGTGCCAGCACACGGGAAAGCAGTCTGACTGAAGCTTTCTTT
15	.	TRBJ2-2	.	TRBV4-2	CASSQLSGDGGELFF	TGTGCCAGCAGCCAGCTTAGTGGAGATGGCGGGGAGCTGTTTTTT
15	few	TRBJ1-2	.	TRBV7-3	CASSPTQWSNYGYTF	TGTGCCAGCAGCCCCACCCAGTGGAGCAACTATGGCTACACCTTC
14	.	TRBJ2-5	.	TRBV7-9	CASSRRQNQETQYF	TGTGCCAGCAGCCGAAGACAGAACCAAGAGACCCAGTACTTC
14	.	TRBJ1-5	TRBD1	TRBV30	CAWNPGQGNQPQHF	TGTGCCTGGAATCCGGGACAGGGCAACCAGCCCCAGCATTTT
16	.	TRBJ1-1	.	TRBV4-1	CASSQEVAGANTEAFF	TGCGCCAGCAGCCAAGAAGTGGCAGGGGCAAACACTGAAGCTTTCTTT
13	.	TRBJ2-7	.	TRBV27	CASSFGGYYEQYF	TGTGCCAGCAGCTTTGGAGGGTACTACGAGCAGTACTTC
14	.	TRBJ1-4	.	TRBV28	CASSLVGRGEKLFF	TGTGCCAGCAGTTTAGTTGGGAGAGGTGAAAAACTGTTTTTT
13	.	TRBJ2-7	.	TRBV27	CASSPRSGYEQYF	TGTGCCAGCAGCCCCCGTTCGGGTTACGAGCAGTACTTC
17	.	TRBJ1-2	.	TRBV3-1/TRBV3-2	CASSQASNNLIRGGYTF	TGTGCCAGCAGCCAAGCTTCCAACAACCTAATACGAGGTGGCTACACCTTC
15	.	TRBJ1-4	.	TRBV19	CASSIRQGTNEKLFF	TGTGCCAGTAGTATAAGGCAGGGGACTAATGAAAAACTGTTTTTT
12	few	TRBJ2-7	TRBD1	TRBV29-1	CSGGQGAFEQYF	TGCAGCGGTGGACAGGGGGCCTTCGAGCAGTACTTC
14	.	TRBJ1-5	.	TRBV2	CASSGSGGLQPQHF	TGTGCCAGCAGTGGGTCGGGGGGCCTTCAGCCCCAGCATTTT
13	few	TRBJ2-7	TRBD1	TRBV27	CASRGQGAGEQYF	TGTGCCAGCAGGGGACAGGGGGCGGGGGAGCAGTACTTC
12	.	TRBJ2-5	.	TRBV29-1	CSVCRSRETQYF	TGCAGCGTCTGTCGGAGTCGAGAGACCCAGTACTTC
15	.	TRBJ2-7	TRBD1	TRBV18	CASSASGQGHYEQYF	TGTGCCAGCTCAGCCTCGGGACAGGGACACTACGAGCAGTACTTC
14	few	TRBJ1-5	.	TRBV6-5	CASNPGQTNQPQHF	TGTGCCAGCAACCCTGGACAAACCAATCAGCCCCAGCATTTT
15	.	TRBJ1-1	.	TRBV18	CASSRSETGNTEAFF	TGTGCCAGCTCACGATCTGAGACTGGGAACACTGAAGCTTTCTTT
14	.	TRBJ2-7	.	TRBV28	CASSFVGRTYEQYF	TGTGCCAGCAGTTTTGTCGGCAGGACCTACGAGCAGTACTTC
17	once	TRBJ1-2	.	TRBV28	CASSLAGAGGWNYGYTF	TGTGCCAGCAGCCTAGCCGGGGCGGGGGGTTGGAACTATGGCTACACCTTC
14	.	TRBJ1-2	TRBD1	TRBV5-5	CASSPGTANYGYTF	TGTGCCAGCAGCCCCGGGACAGCTAACTATGGCTACACCTTC
16	.	TRBJ1-5	.	TRBV4-1	CASSQDQQGRAQPQHF	TGCGCCAGCAGCCAAGATCAGCAGGGTCGCGCTCAGCCCCAGCATTTT
19	.	TRBJ2-6	TRBD1	TRBV4-2	CASSQTWRQGARGANVLTF	TGTGCCAGCAGCCAAACGTGGAGACAGGGGGCGCGGGGGGCCAACGTCCTGACTTTC
15	.	TRBJ1-3	.	TRBV30	CAWSVPGRGGNTIYF	TGTGCCTGGAGTGTACCCGGCAGAGGGGGAAACACCATATATTTT
14	few	TRBJ2-7	.	TRBV2	CASSDPRPSGEQYF	TGTGCCAGCAGTGACCCGCGGCCAAGCGGCGAGCAGTACTTC
18	.	TRBJ2-1	TRBD2	TRBV7-8	CASSSLLRTSGMGREQFF	TGTGCCAGCAGCTCACTCCTTCGGACTAGCGGGATGGGTCGTGAGCAGTTCTTC
15	.	TRBJ2-3	TRBD2	TRBV10-3	CAISPSGTGADTQYF	TGTGCCATCAGCCCTAGCGGGACGGGGGCAGATACGCAGTATTTT
15	once	TRBJ1-6	TRBD1	TRBV25-1	CASSPGDRVFSPLHF	TGTGCCAGCAGTCCCGGAGACAGGGTTTTTTCACCCCTCCACTTT
15	.	TRBJ1-2	TRBD1	TRBV5-1	CASSPGDRDRSGYTF	TGCGCCAGCAGCCCAGGGGACAGGGATAGGTCTGGCTACACCTTC
16	.	TRBJ2-7	TRBD1	TRBV15	CATSSPRTGSSYEQYF	TGTGCCACCAGCAGTCCCCGGACAGGGAGCTCCTACGAGCAGTACTTC
12	once	TRBJ1-1	.	TRBV6-5	CASRNMNTEAFF	TGTGCCAGCAGGAACATGAACACTGAAGCTTTCTTT
14	.	TRBJ2-7	.	TRBV7-9	CASSLQTETYEQYF	TGTGCCAGCAGCTTGCAGACAGAAACCTACGAGCAGTACTTC
14	few	TRBJ1-4	.	TRBV3-1/TRBV3-2	CASSQVRGREKLFF	TGTGCCAGCAGCCAAGTCAGGGGTCGGGAAAAACTGTTTTTT
16	.	TRBJ2-5	TRBD1	TRBV18	CASSLNDRGYQETQYF	TGTGCCAGCTCCCTTAATGACAGGGGCTATCAAGAGACCCAGTACTTC
18	once	TRBJ1-4	.	TRBV4-1	CASSQVIPGPEAGEKLFF	TGCGCCAGCAGCCAAGTCATTCCCGGCCCCGAGGCGGGTGAAAAACTGTTTTTT
16	.	TRBJ1-6	TRBD1	TRBV19	CASRDRGWTSSSPLHF	TGTGCCAGTAGGGACAGGGGCTGGACATCAAGTTCACCCCTCCACTTT
14	.	TRBJ2-1	TRBD2	TRBV18	CASSPGLAGNEQFF	TGTGCCAGCTCACCCGGACTAGCGGGCAATGAGCAGTTCTTC
17	.	TRBJ2-7	TRBD2	TRBV10-2	CASSERAGGTSAYEQYF	TGCGCCAGCAGTGAACGCGCGGGGGGGACTAGCGCCTACGAGCAGTACTTC
15	.	TRBJ1-4	.	TRBV25-1	CASSEYAVANEKLFF	TGTGCCAGCAGTGAATACGCAGTTGCTAATGAAAAACTGTTTTTT
14	.	TRBJ2-6	.	TRBV5-1	CASKEGSGANVLTF	TGCGCCAGCAAAGAGGGTTCTGGGGCCAACGTCCTGACTTTC
13	.	TRBJ2-3	.	TRBV19	CASKISGTDTQYF	TGTGCCAGTAAAATTAGCGGCACAGATACGCAGTATTTT
15	.	TRBJ1-2	.	TRBV6-4	CASNTTGIRAWGYTF	TGTGCCAGCAATACGACAGGTATCCGGGCCTGGGGCTACACCTTC
15	.	TRBJ1-6	.	TRBV19	CASSIQGQENSPLHF	TGTGCCAGTAGTATCCAGGGCCAGGAGAATTCACCCCTCCACTTT
15	.	TRBJ1-5	.	TRBV5-1	CASTPSGQHNQPQHF	TGCGCCAGCACCCCATCTGGGCAGCACAATCAGCCCCAGCATTTT
15	.	TRBJ1-4	.	TRBV5-1	CASSSGGVTNEKLFF	TGCGCCAGCAGCTCCGGGGGAGTCACTAATGAAAAACTGTTTTTT
12	.	TRBJ2-7	.	TRBV15	CATSSGGYEQYF	TGTGCCACCAGCAGCGGGGGTTACGAGCAGTACTTC
15	.	TRBJ1-1	.	TRBV4-1	CASRYTKDTNTEAFF	TGCGCCAGCAGGTATACCAAGGACACGAACACTGAAGCTTTCTTT
13	.	TRBJ1-4	.	TRBV2	CATSTVGPEKLFF	TGTGCCACCTCGACGGTGGGGCCCGAAAAACTGTTTTTT
13	.	TRBJ1-5	.	TRBV2	CASSPDSNQPQHF	TGTGCCAGCAGCCCAGATAGCAATCAGCCCCAGCATTTT